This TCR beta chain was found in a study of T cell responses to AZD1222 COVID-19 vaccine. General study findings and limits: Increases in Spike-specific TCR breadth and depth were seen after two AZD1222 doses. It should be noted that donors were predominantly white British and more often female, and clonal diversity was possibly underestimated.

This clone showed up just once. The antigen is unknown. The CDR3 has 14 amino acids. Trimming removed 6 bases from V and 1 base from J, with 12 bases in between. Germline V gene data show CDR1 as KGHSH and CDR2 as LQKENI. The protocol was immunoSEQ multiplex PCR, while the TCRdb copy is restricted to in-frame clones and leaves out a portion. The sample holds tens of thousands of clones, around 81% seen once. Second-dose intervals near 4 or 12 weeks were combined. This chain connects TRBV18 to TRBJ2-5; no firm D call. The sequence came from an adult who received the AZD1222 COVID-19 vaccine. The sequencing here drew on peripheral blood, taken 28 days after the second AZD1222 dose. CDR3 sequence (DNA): TGTGCCAGCTCGCCCCGAGGCAGCCAAGAGACCCAGTACTTC. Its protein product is CASSPRGSQETQYF. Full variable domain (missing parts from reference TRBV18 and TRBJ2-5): NAGVMQNPRHLVRRRGQEARLRCSPMKGHSHVYWYRQLPEEGLKFMVYLQKENIIDESGMPKERFSAEFPKEGPSILRIQQVVRGDSAAYFCASSPRGSQETQYFGPGTRLLVL.